This record looks at one T cell receptor beta chain sequence and its context. The sample carries other DNA sequences with the same CDR3. The repertoire was sequenced with immunoSEQ multiplex PCR; TCRdb's copy has only in-frame clones and lacks some. The table records 140,000 to 150,000 clones, approximately 81% of them present only once. These data come from a study of blood T cell repertoires in COVID-19. The clonotype was recovered from a human donor with acute or convalescent COVID-19. The donor label of this sample is uncertain. The sequenced sample consisted of peripheral blood.

This chain's CDR3 is CASSLGTGTEAFF. In DNA form, the CDR3 reads TGTGCCAGCAGCTTAGGGACAGGAACTGAAGCTTTCTTT. The V gene is TRBV7-2, the J gene TRBJ1-1, with 7 bases that match TRBD1. J gave up 5 bases and V 1 base, and 1 base lay outside the gene matches. CDR1 and CDR2 from the germline V gene are SGHTA and FQGNSA. The CDR3 runs 13 residues.